The T cell receptor (beta chain) under discussion was sequenced for a study of vaccination and CD4 T cells after COVID-19. Scientists ran DNA taken from cultured CD4+ T cells through the Oncomine TCR Beta short-read assay for sequencing. TCRdb fed the PCR reads into MiXCR, producing one record per CDR3 protein. The sample includes some 21,000 distinct CDR3 sequences, 30% to 45% of them seen just once. To note about this clonotype: Antigen specificity is unknown.

Treatment reported: approximately 11-day PBMC culture with coronavirus spike peptide pools or control peptides (ViraFEST assay). V gave up 6 bases and J gave up 2 bases, with 14 bases separating them. This CDR3 comprises 14 residues. Germline loops: CDR1 MDHEN, CDR2 SYDVKM. The rearrangement joins TRBV28 to TRBJ2-7; D unclear. The sequences come from CD4+ T cells from blood, cultured in vitro, collected before SARS-CoV-2 vaccination. This receptor was obtained from a human donor who had recovered from COVID-19. The CDR3 here is CASSRLGGTYEQYF. DNA of the CDR3: TGTGCCAGCAGCCGTTTGGGCGGTACCTACGAGCAGTACTTC.